These T cell receptor beta chains were read from a single sample in a study of shared T cell receptors in the human thymus. TCRdb's copy holds only in-frame clones and misses some; the assay was immunoSEQ multiplex PCR. The sample has hundreds of thousands of clones; around 78% are singletons. These data were also reused for a study on human thymus T cells.

Sequenced sample: thymocytes. The receptors were sampled from a boy under two years old with a congenital heart defect. CDR3s include the opening cysteine and the closing phenylalanine or tryptophan. A D gene is named only where the DNA matches it firmly. Some rows mark clone size as missing; the rest say once, few, many or name a class of expanded clone.

j_gene: TRBJ2-7
abundance: once
d_gene: .
v_gene: TRBV5-1
CDR3nt: TGCGCCAGCAGCTTGCTTCAAGGGGCCGGCGACGAGCAGTACTTC
CDR3aa: CASSLLQGAGDEQYF

j_gene: TRBJ2-3
abundance: .
d_gene: .
v_gene: TRBV15
CDR3nt: TGTGCCACCAGCGAGGGCCCGCTCCTCACAGATACGCAGTATTTT
CDR3aa: CATSEGPLLTDTQYF

j_gene: TRBJ2-2
abundance: .
d_gene: TRBD2
v_gene: TRBV5-6
CDR3nt: TGTGCCAGCAGCTTACCGGGACTAGCGGGAGTTGGTAGGGAGCTGTTTTTT
CDR3aa: CASSLPGLAGVGRELFF

j_gene: TRBJ2-6
abundance: few
d_gene: TRBD1
v_gene: TRBV19
CDR3nt: TGTGCCAGTAGTGCCGGGACAGGGCTCGGGGCCAACGTCCTGACTTTC
CDR3aa: CASSAGTGLGANVLTF

j_gene: TRBJ2-1
abundance: .
d_gene: TRBD2
v_gene: TRBV12-5
CDR3nt: TGTGCTAGTGGACACTCACTAGCGGGAGTGAAGCTATCCTCCTACAATGAGCAGTTCTTC
CDR3aa: CASGHSLAGVKLSSYNEQFF

j_gene: TRBJ1-4
abundance: .
d_gene: .
v_gene: TRBV19
CDR3nt: TGTGCCAGTAGTATCCCGACGAGGGAGGGTGAAAAACTGTTTTTT
CDR3aa: CASSIPTREGEKLFF

j_gene: TRBJ2-1
abundance: .
d_gene: TRBD2
v_gene: TRBV25-1
CDR3nt: TGTGCCAGCACACCGGGAGCGGGACTAAGCTCCTACAATGAGCAGTTCTTC
CDR3aa: CASTPGAGLSSYNEQFF

j_gene: TRBJ1-3
abundance: .
d_gene: .
v_gene: TRBV4-1
CDR3nt: TGCGCCAGCAGCCAAGGACAGGTTTTTGACACCATATATTTT
CDR3aa: CASSQGQVFDTIYF

j_gene: TRBJ2-5
abundance: .
d_gene: .
v_gene: TRBV19
CDR3nt: TGTGCCAGTAAGGTTGCGGGCCCAAGGGAGACCCAGTACTTC
CDR3aa: CASKVAGPRETQYF

j_gene: TRBJ2-3
abundance: .
d_gene: .
v_gene: TRBV5-1
CDR3nt: TGCGCCAGCAGCTTGATCCCGGAGTGCCCAGATACGCAGTATTTT
CDR3aa: CASSLIPECPDTQYF

j_gene: TRBJ2-3
abundance: few
d_gene: TRBD1
v_gene: TRBV11-2
CDR3nt: TGTGCCAGCCTAACAGGGGTGAAAGGTTTAGGCACAGATACGCAGTATTTT
CDR3aa: CASLTGVKGLGTDTQYF

j_gene: TRBJ2-1
abundance: .
d_gene: TRBD1
v_gene: TRBV6-5
CDR3nt: TGTGCCAGCAGTCGACAGGGGAACAATGAGCAGTTCTTC
CDR3aa: CASSRQGNNEQFF

j_gene: TRBJ2-2
abundance: .
d_gene: .
v_gene: TRBV6-4
CDR3nt: TGTGCCAGCAGTGACTCGGACAGAGCGAACTACACCGGGGAGCTGTTTTTT
CDR3aa: CASSDSDRANYTGELFF

j_gene: TRBJ2-7
abundance: .
d_gene: TRBD1
v_gene: TRBV7-9
CDR3nt: TGTGCCAGCAGCCAAGGGACAGGCATCTACGAGCAGTACTTC
CDR3aa: CASSQGTGIYEQYF

j_gene: TRBJ2-5
abundance: .
d_gene: TRBD2
v_gene: TRBV9
CDR3nt: TGTGCCAGCAGCGTAGGGCATAGCGGGAAAAGGGAGACCCAGTACTTC
CDR3aa: CASSVGHSGKRETQYF

j_gene: TRBJ2-7
abundance: .
d_gene: .
v_gene: TRBV7-9
CDR3nt: TGTGCCAGCAGCTCCCTCCGGGACTTCTCCTACGAGCAGTACTTC
CDR3aa: CASSSLRDFSYEQYF

j_gene: TRBJ2-1
abundance: .
d_gene: TRBD2
v_gene: TRBV6-6
CDR3nt: TGTGCCAGCAGCCGGACTAGCGGGAGGACCCACAATGAGCAGTTCTTC
CDR3aa: CASSRTSGRTHNEQFF

j_gene: TRBJ1-1
abundance: .
d_gene: TRBD1
v_gene: TRBV5-1
CDR3nt: TGCGCCAGCAGATCCGACAGGGGGCAGTTTATAGTGAACACTGAAGCTTTCTTT
CDR3aa: CASRSDRGQFIVNTEAFF

j_gene: TRBJ2-7
abundance: once
d_gene: .
v_gene: TRBV14
CDR3nt: TGTGCCAGCAGCCAAAGGAGGGGGCGGCGAGGCCCCTACGAGCAGTACTTC
CDR3aa: CASSQRRGRRGPYEQYF

j_gene: TRBJ2-7
abundance: .
d_gene: TRBD1
v_gene: TRBV28
CDR3nt: TGTGCCAGCAGCCACCGGGACAGGTGGGACTACGAGCAGTACTTC
CDR3aa: CASSHRDRWDYEQYF

j_gene: TRBJ2-7
abundance: .
d_gene: TRBD2
v_gene: TRBV19
CDR3nt: TGTGCCAGTAGTCCCCGGCCGGGACTAGCGGGATCTAGCTACGAGCAGTACTTC
CDR3aa: CASSPRPGLAGSSYEQYF

j_gene: TRBJ2-1
abundance: .
d_gene: TRBD1
v_gene: TRBV30
CDR3nt: TGTGCCTGGAGTTATTCCGGGACAGGGGGGTATGAGCAGTTCTTC
CDR3aa: CAWSYSGTGGYEQFF

j_gene: TRBJ2-1
abundance: .
d_gene: .
v_gene: TRBV9
CDR3nt: TGTGCCAGCAGCGTAGAACCGCGACACGGCTCCTACAATGAGCAGTTCTTC
CDR3aa: CASSVEPRHGSYNEQFF

j_gene: TRBJ2-7
abundance: .
d_gene: TRBD2
v_gene: TRBV5-6
CDR3nt: TGTGCCAGCAGCTTGGCTGCGGGAGGGCCTTTGTACGAGCAGTACTTC
CDR3aa: CASSLAAGGPLYEQYF

j_gene: TRBJ2-1
abundance: .
d_gene: .
v_gene: TRBV12-5
CDR3nt: TGTGCTAGTGGTTTGTCCTTTCTCGCCGGCGGGGTCAATGAGCAGTTCTTC
CDR3aa: CASGLSFLAGGVNEQFF

j_gene: TRBJ2-4
abundance: .
d_gene: TRBD1
v_gene: TRBV5-1
CDR3nt: TGCGCCAGCAGCCGAGGTACCGGACAGGGGGCTACGGCCAAAAACATTCAGTACTTC
CDR3aa: CASSRGTGQGATAKNIQYF

j_gene: TRBJ2-3
abundance: .
d_gene: .
v_gene: TRBV6-1
CDR3nt: TGTGCCAGCAGTGAATACGGGAGTCCAGATACGCAGTATTTT
CDR3aa: CASSEYGSPDTQYF

j_gene: TRBJ1-5
abundance: .
d_gene: .
v_gene: TRBV6-6
CDR3nt: TGTGCCAGCAGTGTTGGGGGCGCCGGAAATCAGCCCCAGCATTTT
CDR3aa: CASSVGGAGNQPQHF

j_gene: TRBJ2-1
abundance: .
d_gene: .
v_gene: TRBV2
CDR3nt: TGTGCCAGCAGTGGGGAGAGAGCGCCCCTAAGGGCCTACTACAATGAGCAGTTCTTC
CDR3aa: CASSGERAPLRAYYNEQFF

j_gene: TRBJ1-2
abundance: .
d_gene: .
v_gene: TRBV29-1
CDR3nt: TGCAGCGTGACCGACAGGACCTCTCGAGGTGGCTACACCTTC
CDR3aa: CSVTDRTSRGGYTF

j_gene: TRBJ1-2
abundance: .
d_gene: TRBD1
v_gene: TRBV27
CDR3nt: TGTGCCAGCAGTGCCATCCGGACAGGAGAAGGTCCTAACTATGGCTACACCTTC
CDR3aa: CASSAIRTGEGPNYGYTF

j_gene: TRBJ2-7
abundance: .
d_gene: TRBD2
v_gene: TRBV4-3
CDR3nt: TGCGCCAGCAGCCAAGATTTAGCGGGAGGCGCTTACGAGCAGTACTTC
CDR3aa: CASSQDLAGGAYEQYF

j_gene: TRBJ1-2
abundance: .
d_gene: TRBD1
v_gene: TRBV29-1
CDR3nt: TGCAGCGTTAGGGACAGCAAGGAAAGGGGGACCTTC
CDR3aa: CSVRDSKERGTF

j_gene: TRBJ2-1
abundance: .
d_gene: TRBD2
v_gene: TRBV4-3
CDR3nt: TGCGCCAGCAGCCCCTTAGCGGGAGGGCCGCGTGAGCAGTTCTTC
CDR3aa: CASSPLAGGPREQFF

j_gene: TRBJ1-1
abundance: .
d_gene: .
v_gene: TRBV30
CDR3nt: TGTGCCTGGAGTGGAACCAGGGGAGGGATTGACATGAACACTGAAGCTTTCTTT
CDR3aa: CAWSGTRGGIDMNTEAFF

j_gene: TRBJ2-2
abundance: once
d_gene: TRBD2
v_gene: TRBV5-6
CDR3nt: TGTGCCAGCAGCTTTCATGGGGGGGCGAACACCGGGGAGCTGTTTTTT
CDR3aa: CASSFHGGANTGELFF

j_gene: TRBJ2-3
abundance: .
d_gene: .
v_gene: TRBV2
CDR3nt: TGTGCCAGCAGCGTCCTTCTAGGATTGACAGATACGCAGTATTTT
CDR3aa: CASSVLLGLTDTQYF

j_gene: TRBJ2-7
abundance: few
d_gene: TRBD1
v_gene: TRBV7-9
CDR3nt: TGTGCCAGCAGCTTAATGGGCTTTCCAGGGGGCTGCGAGCAGTACTTC
CDR3aa: CASSLMGFPGGCEQYF

j_gene: TRBJ2-3
abundance: .
d_gene: .
v_gene: TRBV10-2
CDR3nt: TGCGCCAGCACTCGAGTGGCGGGCCACTCCACAGATACGCAGTATTTT
CDR3aa: CASTRVAGHSTDTQYF

j_gene: TRBJ2-6
abundance: .
d_gene: .
v_gene: TRBV18
CDR3nt: TGTGCCAGCTCACCACGTCGGCAGGATAACTCTGGGGCCAACGTCCTGACTTTC
CDR3aa: CASSPRRQDNSGANVLTF

j_gene: TRBJ1-2
abundance: .
d_gene: .
v_gene: TRBV7-9
CDR3nt: TGTGCCAGCAACTCTTGGGGCTACACCTTC
CDR3aa: CASNSWGYTF

j_gene: TRBJ2-7
abundance: .
d_gene: .
v_gene: TRBV14
CDR3nt: TGTGCCAGCAGCCAAAATAGTAACAGGATCGAGCAGTACTTC
CDR3aa: CASSQNSNRIEQYF

j_gene: TRBJ2-1
abundance: .
d_gene: .
v_gene: TRBV21-1
CDR3nt: TGTGCCAGCAGCAAGGGGACAGGGGGCCGCTACAATGAGCAGTTCTTC
CDR3aa: CASSKGTGGRYNEQFF

j_gene: TRBJ2-7
abundance: .
d_gene: .
v_gene: TRBV4-1
CDR3nt: TGCGCCAGCAGCGTGACAGAGAGTAACTACGAGCAGTACTTC
CDR3aa: CASSVTESNYEQYF

j_gene: TRBJ2-1
abundance: few
d_gene: TRBD2
v_gene: TRBV7-9
CDR3nt: TGTGCCAGCAGCTCCGAGGCGATTAGCGGGAAACCTAACAATGAGCAGTTCTTC
CDR3aa: CASSSEAISGKPNNEQFF

j_gene: TRBJ2-5
abundance: .
d_gene: .
v_gene: TRBV5-4
CDR3nt: TGTGCCAGCAGCTTTGGACCCCGGGACAAGGGGCAAGAGACCCAGTACTTC
CDR3aa: CASSFGPRDKGQETQYF

j_gene: TRBJ2-5
abundance: few
d_gene: .
v_gene: TRBV4-3
CDR3nt: TGCGCCAGCAGCCAAGGGTCTGGGCCGCACTTC
CDR3aa: CASSQGSGPHF

j_gene: TRBJ2-7
abundance: .
d_gene: TRBD2
v_gene: TRBV6-6
CDR3nt: TGTGCCAGCAGTTACGCGCGGACTAGCGGCTACGAGCAGTACTTC
CDR3aa: CASSYARTSGYEQYF

j_gene: TRBJ2-7
abundance: .
d_gene: TRBD1
v_gene: TRBV27
CDR3nt: TGTGCCAGCAGCTGGGACAGAATCTCCTACGAGCAGTACTTC
CDR3aa: CASSWDRISYEQYF

j_gene: TRBJ2-1
abundance: .
d_gene: .
v_gene: TRBV7-2
CDR3nt: TGTGCCAGCAGCTTAGCGCCTCCGTTAGACAATGAGCAGTTCTTC
CDR3aa: CASSLAPPLDNEQFF

j_gene: TRBJ2-7
abundance: .
d_gene: .
v_gene: TRBV15
CDR3nt: TGTGCCACCAGCAGAGAGACAGTATTCTACGAGCAGTACTTC
CDR3aa: CATSRETVFYEQYF

j_gene: TRBJ2-3
abundance: .
d_gene: TRBD2
v_gene: TRBV7-9
CDR3nt: TGTGCCAGCAGCTCAACCCCCGCGGGGGGGGATACGCAGTATTTT
CDR3aa: CASSSTPAGGDTQYF

j_gene: TRBJ1-1
abundance: .
d_gene: TRBD1
v_gene: TRBV15
CDR3nt: TGTGCCACCAGCAGTCCTACAGGGGGGAACACTGAAGCTTTCTTT
CDR3aa: CATSSPTGGNTEAFF

j_gene: TRBJ1-2
abundance: .
d_gene: .
v_gene: TRBV5-1
CDR3nt: TGCGCCAGCAGCTGGAACAGGGCTTATAACTATGGCTACACCTTC
CDR3aa: CASSWNRAYNYGYTF

j_gene: TRBJ1-3
abundance: few
d_gene: .
v_gene: TRBV28
CDR3nt: TGTGCCAGCAGTTTCCCACAGGCCTTCTCTGGAAACACCATATATTTT
CDR3aa: CASSFPQAFSGNTIYF

j_gene: TRBJ2-7
abundance: .
d_gene: TRBD2
v_gene: TRBV6-4
CDR3nt: TGTGCCAGCAGTGATACCCTGGGACTAGCGGGAGACTACTCCTACGAGCAGTACTTC
CDR3aa: CASSDTLGLAGDYSYEQYF

j_gene: TRBJ1-4
abundance: .
d_gene: TRBD1
v_gene: TRBV19
CDR3nt: TGTGCCAGTAGTGCTCGACAGGGTGGTCCAACTAATGAAAAACTGTTTTTT
CDR3aa: CASSARQGGPTNEKLFF

j_gene: TRBJ2-1
abundance: .
d_gene: .
v_gene: TRBV11-1
CDR3nt: TGTGCCAGCACATCCGACTATCCCTACAATGAGCAGTTCTTC
CDR3aa: CASTSDYPYNEQFF

j_gene: TRBJ2-3
abundance: .
d_gene: TRBD2
v_gene: TRBV19
CDR3nt: TGTGCCAGTAGCGGGAGGGCGGGAGGGCCAGATACGCAGTATTTT
CDR3aa: CASSGRAGGPDTQYF